This section outlines one T cell receptor beta chain sequence together with its context. No antigen is known for it. Naivety among CD8 cells was defined by CD45RO negativity and positive CCR7 selection, thereby excluding terminally differentiated effector memory CD45RA+ cells. This entry is derived from a study of shared clonotypes between healthy human individuals. General study results and limits: Lower generation probabilities were found for non-shared clonotypes than for those shared by all four donors. Sampling used blood alone; tissue repertoires probably differ.

Germline loops: CDR1 WSHSY, CDR2 SAAADI. The CDR3 contains 11 residues. The J segment lost 10 bases and the V segment lost 8 bases, leaving 3 bases of the junction unmatched. In the study's own analysis: Filtering of immunoSEQ junctional sequences could not match full-length read filtering. The protocol was immunoSEQ multiplex PCR, while the TCRdb copy is restricted to in-frame clones and leaves out a portion. D and trimming come from the DNA, and the V and J calls and clone size come from that table. The sample records around 1,900,000 clones, just under 95% being singletons. Sequenced input: naive CD8+ T cells from PBMCs. The TCR sequence derives from a young man in good health. Some clones in this sample may be carry-over from other donors' samples. The V and J genes are TRBV10-2 and TRBJ2-3, with 10 bases aligning to TRBD2. In DNA, the CDR3 is TGCGCCAGCGGGGGACTAGCGCCGCAGTATTTT. Protein: CASGGLAPQYF.